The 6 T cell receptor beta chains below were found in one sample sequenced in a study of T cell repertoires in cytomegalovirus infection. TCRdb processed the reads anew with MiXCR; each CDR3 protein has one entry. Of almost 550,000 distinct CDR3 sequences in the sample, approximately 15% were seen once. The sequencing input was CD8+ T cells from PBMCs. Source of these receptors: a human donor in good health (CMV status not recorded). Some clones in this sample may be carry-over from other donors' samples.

CDR3 DNA sequence: TGTGCCAGCACTGGACAGGGGGTTAATGAGCAGTTCTTC. Translating it yields CASTGQGVNEQFF. The V gene is TRBV25-1, the J gene TRBJ2-1; the match to TRBD1 covers 10 bases. Germline loops: CDR1 MGHDK, CDR2 SYGVNS. After removal of 7 bases from V and 7 bases from J, the junction contained 4 bases not matched to a gene. The CDR3 is 13 residues long. Drawing the rest from reference TRBV25-1 and TRBJ2-1, the complete variable domain is EADIYQTPRYLVIGTGKKITLECSQTMGHDKMYWYQQDPGMELHLIHYSYGVNSTEKGDLSSESTVSRIRTEHFPLTLESARPSHTSQYLCASTGQGVNEQFFGPGTRLTVL.

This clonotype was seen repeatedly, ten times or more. The CDR3 region is CASSPPGQGYNEQFF. The CDR3, as DNA: TGTGCCAGCAGCCCTCCGGGACAGGGGTACAATGAGCAGTTCTTC. The rearrangement joins TRBV14 to TRBJ2-1; 10 nucleotides match TRBD1. Germline V gene lookup returns CDR1 SGHDN and CDR2 FVKESK. This CDR3 has 15 amino acids. V gave up 4 bases and J gave up 4 bases; unmatched junction bases: 4.

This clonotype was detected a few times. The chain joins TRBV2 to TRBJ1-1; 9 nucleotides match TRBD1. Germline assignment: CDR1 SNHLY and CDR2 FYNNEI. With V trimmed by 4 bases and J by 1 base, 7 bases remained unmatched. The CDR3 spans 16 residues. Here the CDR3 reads CASSGHRGRRNTEAFF. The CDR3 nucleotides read TGTGCCAGCAGTGGTCACAGGGGGCGGCGGAACACTGAAGCTTTCTTT.

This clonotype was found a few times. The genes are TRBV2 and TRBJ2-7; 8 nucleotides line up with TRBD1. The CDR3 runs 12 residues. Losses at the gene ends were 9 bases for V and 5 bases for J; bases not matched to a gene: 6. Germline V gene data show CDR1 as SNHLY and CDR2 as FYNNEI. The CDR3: CARADRAHEQYF. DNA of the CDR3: TGTGCCAGGGCGGACAGGGCCCACGAGCAGTACTTC. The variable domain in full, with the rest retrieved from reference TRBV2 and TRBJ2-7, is EPEVTQTPSHQVTQMGQEVILRCVPISNHLYFYWYRQILGQKVEFLVSFYNNEISEKSEIFDDQFSVERPDGSNFTLKIRSTKLEDSAMYFCARADRAHEQYFGPGTRLTVT.

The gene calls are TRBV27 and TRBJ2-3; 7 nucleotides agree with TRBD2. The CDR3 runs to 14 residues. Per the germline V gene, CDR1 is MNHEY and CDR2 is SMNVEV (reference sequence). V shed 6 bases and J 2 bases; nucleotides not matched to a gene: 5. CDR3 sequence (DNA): TGTGCCAGCAGACCCCTAGCGGACACAGATACGCAGTATTTT. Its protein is CASRPLADTDTQYF.

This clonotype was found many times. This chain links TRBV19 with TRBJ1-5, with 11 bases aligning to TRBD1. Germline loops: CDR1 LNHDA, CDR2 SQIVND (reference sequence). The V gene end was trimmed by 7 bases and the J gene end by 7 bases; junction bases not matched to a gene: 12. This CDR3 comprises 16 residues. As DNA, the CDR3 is TGTGCCAGTACCAGGGGGACAGGGGGTCTCTGGCAGCCCCAGCATTTT. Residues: CASTRGTGGLWQPQHF.